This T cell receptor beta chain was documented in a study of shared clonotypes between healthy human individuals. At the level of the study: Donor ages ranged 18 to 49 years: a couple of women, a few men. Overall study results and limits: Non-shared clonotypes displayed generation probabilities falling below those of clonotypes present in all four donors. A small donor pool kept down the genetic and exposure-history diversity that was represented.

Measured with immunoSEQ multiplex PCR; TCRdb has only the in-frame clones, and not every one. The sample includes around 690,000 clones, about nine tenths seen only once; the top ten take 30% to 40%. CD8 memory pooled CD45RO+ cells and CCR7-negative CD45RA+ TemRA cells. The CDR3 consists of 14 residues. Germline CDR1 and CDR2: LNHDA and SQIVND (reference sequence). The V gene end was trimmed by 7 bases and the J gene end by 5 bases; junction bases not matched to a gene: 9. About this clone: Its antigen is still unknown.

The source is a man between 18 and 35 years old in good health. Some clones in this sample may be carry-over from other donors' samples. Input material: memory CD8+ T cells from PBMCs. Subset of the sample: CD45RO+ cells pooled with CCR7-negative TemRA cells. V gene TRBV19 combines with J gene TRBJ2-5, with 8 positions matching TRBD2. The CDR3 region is CASKGREAWETQYF. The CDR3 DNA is TGTGCCAGTAAAGGGCGGGAGGCATGGGAGACCCAGTACTTC.